Reported below is one T cell receptor beta chain. Its specificity is not known. This record comes from a study of T cell responses to AZD1222 COVID-19 vaccine. Overall study findings and caveats: The sample set comprised mostly white British donors with more females, and clonal diversity was possibly underestimated.

Trimming took off 8 bases at V and 0 bases at J, with 11 bases between the two ends. Germline CDR1 and CDR2: MDHEN and SYDVKM. The CDR3 runs 14 residues. Sequencing used immunoSEQ multiplex PCR; TCRdb keeps in-frame clones, though not all of them. The data hold 95,000 to 130,000 clones, with approximately 86% observed a single time. This sample comprised peripheral blood, obtained on day 0 of AZD1222 vaccination. V gene TRBV28 combines with J gene TRBJ1-3; no firm D call. The receptor's source is an adult in good health. CDR3 region: CASWDSSSGNTIYF. The CDR3 DNA is TGTGCCAGCTGGGATAGTTCCTCTGGAAACACCATATATTTT.